This T cell receptor (beta chain) was obtained from a study of human T cells and chemical hapten exposure. Study outcomes and limitations: While controls formed fewer of them, expanded TCRs formed significantly more large CDR3 similarity clusters.

Points on this clonotype: Antigen specificity is unknown.

Using its own MiXCR run on the RACE reads, TCRdb lists one record per CDR3 protein. The sample includes some 71,000 distinct CDR3 sequences, around 10% seen only once; the top ten take around 6.8%. Documented time point: patch test 2, 6 weeks after DPC sensitization. Stated treatment: therapeutic diphenylcyclopropenone sensitization with weekly scalp DPC. The starting material was whole blood, obtained in connection with sensitization to the hapten diphenylcyclopropenone (DPC). This receptor was obtained from a woman aged 45-65 years with alopecia areata. Some clones in this sample may be carry-over from other donors' samples.

CDR3 DNA sequence: TGTGCCAGCTCATTTCGCGCGGGGATGGCCGGGGGTAATTCACCCCTCCACTTT. This encodes CASSFRAGMAGGNSPLHF. The rearrangement joins TRBV18 to TRBJ1-6, with D perhaps matching TRBD1 (5 bases). V gave up 5 bases and J gave up 6 bases, with 23 bases separating them. Germline V gene lookup returns CDR1 KGHSH and CDR2 LQKENI. CDR3 length: 18 amino acids.